The present entry profiles one T cell receptor (beta chain) with its context. Blood draws occurred at baseline, cycle 4 day 1, and cycle 7 day 1. The data were produced by immunoSEQ multiplex PCR, yet TCRdb's version contains in-frame clones alone and is incomplete. The sample records more than 50,000 clones, just over 85% being singletons. The entry originates in a study of OX40 agonist ivuxolimab in advanced cancers. On the study more broadly: Enrolled patients in dose escalation had cancers that were hepatocellular carcinoma, melanoma, renal cell or head and neck cancer. The dose-escalation cohort was over 65% male, with a mean age of approximately 61 years, ranging roughly 23 to 79. Under the entry rules, prior anti-PD-1, anti-PD-L1 or anti-CTLA-4 therapy was allowed, and about 40% had some.

The germline CDR1 and CDR2 sequences are SGHVS and FNYEAQ. The CDR3 loop spans 13 amino acids. V dropped 0 bases and J dropped 6 bases, with 5 bases sitting between them. The V call is TRBV7-6, the J call TRBJ2-2, with D unresolved. Specimen: CD4+ or CD8+ T cells sorted from blood, collected in a trial of the OX40 agonist ivuxolimab. The TCR was taken from an adult with an advanced solid tumor such as melanoma, head and neck, liver or kidney cancer. The CDR3 protein is CASSLAVAGELFF. CDR3 bases: TGTGCCAGCAGCTTAGCGGTCGCCGGGGAGCTGTTTTTT.